The clone carrying this TCR beta chain was found a few times. What it recognizes is unknown. Reverse transcription of all isolated RNA meant that expressed TCRB transcripts were sequenced. Only in-frame clones appear in the TCRdb table, and some are missing; sequencing was by immunoSEQ multiplex PCR. The sample has 130,000 to 150,000 clones, 10% to 15% seen once. Looked up from germline, CDR1 is SQVTM and CDR2 is ANQGSEA. V lost 4 bases, J lost 5 bases, and 6 bases stayed unmatched. This CDR3 has 13 amino acids. These data are taken from a study of beta chain features in type 1 diabetes. Across the whole study: Patients shared similar age, gender and cell yields with healthy donors. Study observations and caveats: When Type 1 diabetes patients were examined, their TCRB CDR3s proved moderately but significantly shorter in all four CD4+ subsets. Type 1 diabetes patients had VDJ junctions that carried fewer insertions and more deletions.

A single heparinised blood sample, averaging approximately 0.12 L, was obtained per donor. Cell sorting via CD45RO/CCR7/CD25/CD127/CD95/CD27 was performed to obtain CD4+ naive, central memory, regulatory and stem cell-like memory cells. This sequence joins TRBV29-1 and TRBJ1-1; 8 nucleotides align to TRBD1. The receptor comes from a young man with type 1 diabetes. The sequenced material came from central memory CD4+ T cells from blood. CDR3 nucleotide sequence: TGCAGCGTTGGGGGGACAGGACTAACTGAAGCTTTCTTT. Encoded protein: CSVGGTGLTEAFF.